This record concerns one T cell receptor (beta chain) sequence. Antigen unknown. CDR3 length: 16 amino acids. Germline lookup yields CDR1 SGHDT and CDR2 YYEEEE. V dropped 3 bases and J dropped 8; count of bases not matched to a gene: 16. These data are taken from a study of a mutant IDH1 vaccine in newly diagnosed glioma. TCRdb's copy holds only in-frame clones and misses some; the assay was immunoSEQ multiplex PCR. Of over 55,000 clones listed, about 81% are singletons. Time point denoted: week 23, last vaccination. Vaccination comprised doses that each held 300 ug of mutant IDH1 20-mer peptide, plus topical imiquimod.

The V gene is TRBV5-6, the J gene TRBJ1-2; 7 bases match TRBD1. This material consisted of PBMCs, taken from a glioma patient whose treatment included an IDH1 peptide vaccine. The origin of this receptor is a middle-aged woman with glioma. Some clones in this sample may be carry-over from other donors' samples. CDR3 nucleotides: TGTGCCAGCAGCTCACCCCTTGACAGGGCCCTAAAGGGCTACACCTTC. Translated: CASSSPLDRALKGYTF.